This TCR beta chain was sequenced in a study of early T cells in non-severe SARS-CoV-2 infection. The V and J ends lost 3 bases and 5 bases respectively, with 17 bases between them. Germline CDR1 and CDR2: SGHNT and YYREEE (reference sequence). CDR3 size: 15 residues. Study-wide points: VDJdb-based matching was biased toward anti-spike CD8 responses and missed private and CD4 specificities.

This clonotype has ten or more counts. Antigen: not known. Unique molecular identifiers were added to individual cDNA molecules. MiXCR was run by TCRdb on the 5' RACE reads, yielding one entry per CDR3 protein. The table has about 56,000 distinct CDR3 sequences, roughly an eighth seen once; the top ten hold about 3.1%. Sequences were obtained from whole blood. The sequence came from an adult who was a healthcare worker with PCR-confirmed SARS-CoV-2 infection or an uninfected control (not recorded which). This chain joins TRBV5-4 and TRBJ1-1; tentatively, D is TRBD1 (5 bases). CDR3 DNA sequence: TGTGCCAGCAGCTCCACCCCAGGGTCCGGAACTGAAGCTTTCTTT. This translates into CASSSTPGSGTEAFF.